The 21 T cell receptor beta chains reported below all come from one sample, sequenced in a study of shared clonotypes between healthy human individuals (dated by TCRdb to 2020 to 2021). Receptor libraries were prepared by the immunoSEQ multiplex PCR assay. Not all clones reach the TCRdb copy of this immuneACCESS table, which keeps in-frame sequences only. Checked studies attribute under half of the gap to unresolved V genes and leave the rest unexplained. The sample data list about 960,000 clones, and approximately 80% of these were observed just once. Approximately 1.5% of the sample lies in the top ten. Sequencing was done on a sample of memory CD4+ T cells sorted from blood. Taken with the paper, the label for cell subset or site translates to: CD45RA-negative fraction. These receptors all stem from a man aged 18 to 29 in good health.

The rearrangement links TRBV2 to TRBJ2-7; TRBD2 agrees at 13 bases. CDR3 size: 16 residues. From germline, CDR1 is SNHLY and CDR2 FYNNEI. The V segment lost 6 bases and the J segment 0 bases; nucleotides outside the gene matches: 5. CDR3 nucleotides: TGTGCCAGCAGGACTAGCGGGGGGCCTGACTCCTACGAGCAGTACTTC. Translating gives CASRTSGGPDSYEQYF.

This rearrangement joins TRBV6-1 to TRBJ1-2; perhaps TRBD1 as D (6 bases). Trimming pared 1 base from V and 3 bases from J, leaving 12 bases between. Germline CDR1 MNHNS, CDR2 SASEGT. The CDR3 runs 15 residues. The CDR3 DNA sequence: TGTGCCAGCAGTGAAGGAGGGGGGTGGGACTATGGCTACACCTTC. This codes for CASSEGGGWDYGYTF.

J is TRBJ2-5 and V is TRBV10-3; TRBD1 might be the D (5 bases). The CDR3 runs to 14 residues. V lost 4 bases to trimming and J lost 5 bases, with 14 bases between them. Looked up from germline, CDR1 is ENHRY and CDR2 is SYGVKD. CDR3 DNA: TGTGCCATCAGTGGTAGCTACCAGGGCGAGACCCAGTACTTC. It specifies CAISGSYQGETQYF.

The chain carries TRBV30 and TRBJ2-5; 10 bases align to TRBD1. V was pared by 5 bases and J by 2 bases, with 2 bases of the junction left unmatched. CDR1 is GTSNPN and CDR2 is SVGIG in the germline V gene (reference sequence). The CDR3 is made up of 13 amino acids. Written as DNA, the CDR3 is TGTGCCTGGGGGACAGGGGCTCAAGAGACCCAGTACTTC. Its protein product is CAWGTGAQETQYF.

In this sample, this clone turned up once. J is TRBJ1-2 and V is TRBV19; D is unclear. Germline V gene sequence: CDR1 LNHDA, CDR2 SQIVND (reference sequence). With 5 bases removed from V and 7 bases from J, the gap between germline ends came to 11 bases. CDR3 size: 12 residues. CDR3 sequence reads: CASSLNHGGYTF. The CDR3 DNA reads TGTGCCAGTAGTCTGAATCACGGTGGCTACACCTTC.

In this sample, this clone turned up a few times. V gene TRBV6-5 combines with J gene TRBJ2-7, with D possibly being TRBD2 (5 bases). The ends were cut back, 5 bases at V and 7 bases at J, with 18 bases in the middle. The CDR3 contains 14 residues. Germline assignment: CDR1 MNHEY and CDR2 SVGAGI. The DNA of the CDR3 is TGTGCCAGCAGTCTCACCGGACGGGCGGGTGAGCAGTACTTC. Encoded protein: CASSLTGRAGEQYF.

The chain uses TRBV5-1 and TRBJ1-1, with D unresolved. The CDR3 length is 13 residues. Germline V gene data show CDR1 as SGHRS and CDR2 as YFSETQ. V lost 6 bases to trimming and J lost 1 base, with 10 bases between them. In DNA, the CDR3 is TGCGCCAGCATAGGGCAGGCGAACACTGAAGCTTTCTTT. This sequence encodes CASIGQANTEAFF.

The genes are TRBV18 and TRBJ2-7; TRBD1 agrees at 9 bases. The CDR3 runs 15 residues. The germline V gene encodes CDR1 KGHSH and CDR2 LQKENI. V dropped 4 bases and J dropped 2; count of bases not matched to a gene: 6. The CDR3 here is CASSHSGDRAYEQYF. The CDR3 DNA sequence: TGTGCCAGCTCACACAGCGGGGACAGGGCCTACGAGCAGTACTTC.

This chain joins TRBV7-2 and TRBJ1-3; D unclear. The CDR3 extends over 13 amino acids. The V gene lost 5 bases and the J gene lost 0 bases, with 5 bases spanning the gap. Germline V gives CDR1 SGHTA, CDR2 FQGNSA. CDR3 DNA: TGTGCCAGCAGCCCGAGCTCTGGAAACACCATATATTTT. Amino acid sequence: CASSPSSGNTIYF.

The genes are TRBV14 and TRBJ2-2; 7 positions match TRBD2. The CDR3 loop spans 15 amino acids. In germline, CDR1 is SGHDN, CDR2 FVKESK. Trimming removed 1 base from V and 2 bases from J; junction bases left unmatched: 1. This CDR3 is CASSQVAGNTGELFF. CDR3 DNA sequence: TGTGCCAGCAGCCAAGTAGCGGGTAACACCGGGGAGCTGTTTTTT.

The chain employs TRBV7-2 and TRBJ2-2; D unresolved. The germline V gene encodes CDR1 SGHTA and CDR2 FQGNSA. The CDR3 covers 13 residues. Trimming pared 6 bases from V and 1 base from J, leaving 6 bases between. Here the CDR3 DNA reads TGTGCCAGCAGGGGCGGGAACACCGGGGAGCTGTTTTTT. Translated, it gives CASRGGNTGELFF.

The chain links TRBV15 to TRBJ1-6, with unresolved D. Germline CDR1 is LNHNV and CDR2 is YYDKDF (reference sequence). The length of the CDR3 is 16 residues. V dropped 0 bases and J dropped 7 bases, with 13 bases sitting between them. CDR3 nucleotides: TGTGCCACCAGCAGAGATCCCGGGGTCACGAATTCACCCCTCCACTTT. Amino acid sequence: CATSRDPGVTNSPLHF.

V gene TRBV7-8 combines with J gene TRBJ1-4; D gene uncertain. Germline CDR1 reads SGHVS; CDR2 reads FQNEAQ. This CDR3 has 15 amino acids. Trimming took off 1 base at V and 8 bases at J, with 14 bases between the two ends. CDR3 sequence reads: CASSLDGSVGEKLFF. The CDR3 DNA sequence: TGTGCCAGCAGCTTAGACGGTTCGGTAGGAGAAAAACTGTTTTTT.

The chain recombines TRBV2 with TRBJ1-4; D may be TRBD1 (5 bases). The CDR3 is made up of 17 amino acids. V dropped 6 bases and J dropped 0 bases, with 17 bases sitting between them. The germline gives CDR1 SNHLY, CDR2 FYNNEI. In nucleotides, the CDR3 is TGTGCCAGCAGGCTGGAGGCGGGAGGGGCAACTAATGAAAAACTGTTTTTT. Its translation is CASRLEAGGATNEKLFF.

In its sample, this clone was seen once. The chain joins TRBV28 to TRBJ2-3; TRBD2 might be the D (7 bases). V was trimmed by 6 bases and J by 5 bases, leaving 24 bases between them. Germline CDR1 reads MDHEN; CDR2 reads SYDVKM. This CDR3 comprises 17 residues. The CDR3 coding sequence is TGTGCCAGCAGCCACAACAAGTGGGGAGGGGGTTTAGATACGCAGTATTTT. Translation: CASSHNKWGGGLDTQYF.

The rearrangement links TRBV7-2 to TRBJ2-2; a weak D match, TRBD1 (6 bases). The CDR3 is 15 residues long. V was shortened by 7 bases and J by 6 bases, with 18 bases between the two germline ends. Germline assignment: CDR1 SGHTA and CDR2 FQGNSA. In DNA form, the CDR3 reads TGTGCCAGCAAAGGGGCAGGGGAAGGATCCGGGGAGCTGTTTTTT. Amino acids: CASKGAGEGSGELFF.

In regard to this clone: A read error likely explains this, since a far larger clone differs by one base. V and J are TRBV30 and TRBJ1-1; TRBD1 matches at 8 bases. Per germline, CDR1 GTSNPN and CDR2 SVGIG (reference sequence). There are 13 residues in the CDR3. The V gene end was trimmed by 3 bases and the J gene end by 1 base; junction bases not matched to a gene: 1. The CDR3 region has the DNA TGTGCCTGGAGACAGGGGGGGAACACTGAAGCTTTCTTT. This codes for CAWRQGGNTEAFF.

Points on this clone: Additional DNA sequences in this sample encode the identical CDR3. This chain connects TRBV14 to TRBJ2-5, with 8 bases matching TRBD2. CDR1 and CDR2 (germline): SGHDN, FVKESK. The CDR3 length is 14 residues. Germline trimming cut 1 base from V and 4 bases from J; bases unmatched to any gene: 2. As DNA, the CDR3 is TGTGCCAGCAGCCAAGGCGGGGGGAGAGAGACCCAGTACTTC. This codes for CASSQGGGRETQYF.

This chain connects TRBV9 to TRBJ1-5, with 7 bases identical to TRBD1. V lost 0 bases, J lost 4 bases, and 4 bases stayed unmatched. The CDR3 has 15 amino acids. The germline V gene has CDR1 SGDLS and CDR2 YYNGEE. The chain's CDR3 is CASSVGQGWNQPQHF. The DNA of the CDR3 is TGTGCCAGCAGCGTAGGACAGGGATGGAATCAGCCCCAGCATTTT.

The chain couples TRBV28 to TRBJ2-3, with 8 nucleotides matching TRBD2. This CDR3 has 13 residues. The germline CDR1 and CDR2 sequences are MDHEN and SYDVKM. J was trimmed by 5 bases and V by 8 bases; bases with no gene match: 6. CDR3 protein: CASASGGRDTQYF. In DNA, the CDR3 is TGTGCCAGCGCATCGGGGGGGCGAGATACGCAGTATTTT. Based on the CDR3 plus reference TRBV28 and TRBJ2-3, the full variable domain is DVKVTQSSRYLVKRTGEKVFLECVQDMDHENMFWYRQDPGLGLRLIYFSYDVKMKEKGDIPEGYSVSREKKERFSLILESASTNQTSMYLCASASGGRDTQYFGPGTRLTVL.

This clone appeared a single time. This chain joins TRBV18 and TRBJ2-7, with 12 bases fitting TRBD2. CDR3 length: 16 residues. J gave up 0 bases and V 0 bases, and 0 bases lay outside the gene matches. Per the germline V gene, CDR1 is KGHSH and CDR2 is LQKENI. The DNA for the CDR3 is TGTGCCAGCTCACCACCGACTAGCGGGGGCTCCTACGAGCAGTACTTC. This gives the protein CASSPPTSGGSYEQYF.